This TCR beta chain was sequenced during a study of blood T cells in healthy people across ages. CDR3 size: 13 residues. V lost 7 bases and J 12 bases, leaving 19 bases between the germline ends. Using a J-beta primer mix together with a sample-barcoded 5' primer, a second PCR was run for about 6 to 11 cycles. Using its own MiXCR run on the 5' RACE reads, TCRdb lists one record per CDR3 protein. This table holds approximately 880,000 distinct CDR3 sequences, roughly 52% found once. The total RNA that was extracted per sample amounted to at least 5 micrograms. The gene calls are TRBV12-3 or TRBV12-4 and TRBJ2-4; no firm D call. The sequencing sample was made of blood. The origin of this receptor is a man aged 25-40 years in good health. This CDR3 reads CASIPRAGWTQYF. The CDR3, as DNA: TGTGCCAGCATTCCCCGGGCCGGGTGGACTCAGTACTTC.